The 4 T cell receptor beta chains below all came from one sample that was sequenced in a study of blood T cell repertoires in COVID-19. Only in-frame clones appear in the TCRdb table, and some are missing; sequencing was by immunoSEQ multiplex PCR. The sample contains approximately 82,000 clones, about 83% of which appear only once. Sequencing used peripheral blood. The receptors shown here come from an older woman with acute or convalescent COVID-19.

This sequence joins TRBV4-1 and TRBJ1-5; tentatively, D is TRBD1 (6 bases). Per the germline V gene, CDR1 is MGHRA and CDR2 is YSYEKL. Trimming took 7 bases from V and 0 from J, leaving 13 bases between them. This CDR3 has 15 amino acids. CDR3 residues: CASTRQADSNQPQHF. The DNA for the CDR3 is TGCGCCAGCACCCGACAGGCCGATAGCAATCAGCCCCAGCATTTT.

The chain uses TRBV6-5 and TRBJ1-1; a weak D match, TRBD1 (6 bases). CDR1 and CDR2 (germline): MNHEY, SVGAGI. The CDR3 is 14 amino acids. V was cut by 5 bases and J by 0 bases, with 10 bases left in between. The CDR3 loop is CASSIPGVNTEAFF. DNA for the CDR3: TGTGCCAGCAGTATCCCAGGGGTGAACACTGAAGCTTTCTTT.

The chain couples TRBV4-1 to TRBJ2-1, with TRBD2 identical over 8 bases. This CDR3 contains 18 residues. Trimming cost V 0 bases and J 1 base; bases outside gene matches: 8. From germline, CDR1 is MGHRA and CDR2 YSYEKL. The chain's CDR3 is CASSQEERGPTSYNEQFF. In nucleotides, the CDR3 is TGCGCCAGCAGCCAAGAGGAGCGGGGGCCTACTTCCTACAATGAGCAGTTCTTC.

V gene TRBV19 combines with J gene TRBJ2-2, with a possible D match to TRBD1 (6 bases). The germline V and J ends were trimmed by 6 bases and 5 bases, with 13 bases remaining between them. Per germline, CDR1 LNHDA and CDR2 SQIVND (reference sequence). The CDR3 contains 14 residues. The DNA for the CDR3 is TGTGCCAGTAGGAAGGGGGTAATGACCGGGGAGCTGTTTTTT. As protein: CASRKGVMTGELFF.